This T cell receptor (beta chain) was captured by sequencing in a study of blood T cell repertoires in COVID-19. Between the trimmed V and J ends, which lost 0 bases and 3 bases, there was a span of 5 bases. This CDR3 is 13 amino acids long. Germline CDR1 MGHRA, CDR2 YSYEKL. Donors in Cohort 3 who had recovered were those with two negative PCRs, healthcare professional clearance, or resolution of their symptoms. The repertoire was sequenced with immunoSEQ multiplex PCR; TCRdb's copy has only in-frame clones and lacks some. The sample records 300,000 to 350,000 clones, approximately 88% being singletons.

The rearrangement links TRBV4-1 to TRBJ1-1; no clear D. Sequencing was done on a sample of PBMCs or T cells enriched from blood (not recorded which). This sequence was found in a man in his thirties or forties who had recovered from COVID-19. The CDR3 protein is CASSQDRYTEAFF. As DNA, the CDR3 is TGCGCCAGCAGCCAAGACCGGTACACTGAAGCTTTCTTT.